This TCR beta chain was captured by sequencing in a study of identifying expanded T cells in peripheral blood. V shed 3 bases and J shed 4 bases, with 10 bases lying between them. The CDR3 is 14 residues long. Germline V gene data show CDR1 as SGHTA and CDR2 as FQGTGA. Clones were read by immunoSEQ multiplex PCR, and TCRdb kept only the in-frame ones, dropping some. The sample includes about 130,000 clones, around 88% of them seen just once. Points from the study as a whole: Variance in clone template counts between approximately two-week samples significantly increased with total template count across all healthy donors.

A note on this clone: The antigen is not known.

This receptor was taken from a person aged 18 to 70 in good health. Input material: blood. V is TRBV7-3 and J is TRBJ2-1; a possible D gene is TRBD2 (6 bases). The CDR3 DNA is TGTGCCAGCAGCTTGGGGGGAAAGTACAATGAGCAGTTCTTC. Translating it yields CASSLGGKYNEQFF.